These 26 T cell receptor beta chains originate from one sample sequenced in a study of shared clonotypes between healthy human individuals (dated by TCRdb to about 2020). The receptor library was made with the immunoSEQ multiplex PCR assay. Entries here come from immuneACCESS through TCRdb and include only in-frame sequences with V and J called. Some clones fail to appear in such tables; in the studies checked, an unresolved V gene covers under half of the shortfall, and the cause of the remainder is unknown. The sample contains 1,400,000 or so clones, approximately 98.5% of them found a single time. Under 0.45% of the sample is in the top ten clones. Input material: naive CD4+ T cells sorted from blood. Reading the label with the study, this specimen's cell subset or site is: CD45RA+ positively selected. The receptors come from a man younger than 45 in good health.

The chain joins TRBV10-1 to TRBJ1-1; D unresolved. The germline CDR1 and CDR2 sequences are WNHNN and SYGVQD (reference sequence). Between the trimmed V and J ends, which lost 4 bases and 0 bases, there was a span of 6 bases. This CDR3 region has 13 residues. Here the CDR3 reads CASSAGLNTEAFF. In DNA, the CDR3 is TGCGCCAGCAGTGCTGGGTTGAACACTGAAGCTTTCTTT.

The chain uses TRBV2 and TRBJ2-1, with 14 bases fitting TRBD2. J lost 9 bases, V lost 4 bases, and 8 bases had no gene match. CDR1 is SNHLY, CDR2 FYNNEI, per germline. The CDR3 loop spans 16 amino acids. This chain's CDR3 is CASSAQGLAGVGEQFF. The CDR3 DNA sequence: TGTGCCAGCAGTGCCCAGGGACTAGCGGGAGTTGGTGAGCAGTTCTTC.

This chain joins TRBV6-5 and TRBJ2-5; 8 bases are shared with TRBD1. Germline CDR1 reads MNHEY; CDR2 reads SVGAGI. There are 13 residues in the CDR3. J was trimmed by 7 bases and V by 6 bases; bases with no gene match: 7. Here the CDR3 reads CASRPDRVGTQYF. The CDR3 DNA reads as TGTGCCAGCAGGCCGGACAGGGTGGGGACCCAGTACTTC.

The chain uses TRBV7-9 and TRBJ2-1; D might be TRBD1 or TRBD2, each matching 5 bases. CDR1 is SEHNR and CDR2 is FQNEAQ in the germline V gene (reference sequence). The CDR3 totals 15 residues. V was shortened by 1 base and J by 3 bases, with 10 bases between the two germline ends. The CDR3 DNA sequence: TGTGCCAGCAGCTTAGGGGGGACGGTCTACAATGAGCAGTTCTTC. Translated, it gives CASSLGGTVYNEQFF.

The chain links TRBV28 to TRBJ2-1; D is unresolved. Germline V lookup: CDR1 MDHEN, CDR2 SYDVKM. The CDR3 length is 15 residues. The germline V and J ends were trimmed by 5 bases and 7 bases, with 18 bases remaining between them. The CDR3 DNA sequence: TGTGCCAGCAGTCTTCATTCCGGCTTGTGGAATGAGCAGTTCTTC. The encoded protein is CASSLHSGLWNEQFF.

This rearrangement joins TRBV19 to TRBJ2-6; 7 bases align to TRBD1. The V gene end was trimmed by 0 bases and the J gene end by 0 bases; junction bases not matched to a gene: 11. This CDR3 has 20 residues. Germline V lookup: CDR1 LNHDA, CDR2 SQIVND (reference sequence). DNA for the CDR3: TGTGCCAGTAGTATAGACAAAACCGGGACAGCCCGCTCTGGGGCCAACGTCCTGACTTTC. Translated: CASSIDKTGTARSGANVLTF. The entire variable domain, with the rest obtained from reference TRBV19 and TRBJ2-6, is as follows: DGGITQSPKYLFRKEGQNVTLSCEQNLNHDAMYWYRQDPGQGLRLIYYSQIVNDFQKGDIAEGYSVSREKKESFPLTVTSAQKNPTAFYLCASSIDKTGTARSGANVLTFGAGSRLTVL.

A single count supports this clone. V is TRBV6-1 and J is TRBJ2-7, with D tentatively TRBD2 (6 bases). The germline V and J ends were trimmed by 5 bases and 3 bases, with 17 bases remaining between them. The CDR3 sequence is 15 residues long. Germline CDR1 and CDR2: MNHNS and SASEGT. The CDR3 region is CASSSPWRDNYEQYF. Here the CDR3 DNA reads TGTGCCAGCAGTTCCCCTTGGCGGGATAACTACGAGCAGTACTTC.

The rearrangement joins TRBV6-5 to TRBJ2-5; TRBD2 matches at 7 bases. Germline values: CDR1 MNHEY, CDR2 SVGAGI. CDR3 length: 15 amino acids. Trimming took 3 bases from V and 2 from J; bases not matched to a gene: 6. The CDR3 spells CASSYAGVSQETQYF. Written as DNA, the CDR3 is TGTGCCAGCAGTTATGCGGGAGTGAGTCAAGAGACCCAGTACTTC.

The chain employs TRBV6-4 and TRBJ1-2; 11 bases line up with TRBD1. CDR1 MRHNA and CDR2 SNTAGT come from the germline V gene. The CDR3 has 16 amino acids. Unmatched junction bases numbered 10, after V lost 8 bases and J lost 2 bases. The CDR3 coding sequence is TGTGCCAGCGGCCGGGACAGGGGGAGGAGGAACTATGGCTACACCTTC. This sequence encodes CASGRDRGRRNYGYTF.

This chain links TRBV11-2 with TRBJ1-4; D gene uncertain. The V gene's germline CDR1 is SGHAT and CDR2 FQNNGV. The CDR3 has 13 residues. V was pared by 1 base and J by 4 bases, with 4 bases between. The CDR3 nucleotides read TGTGCCAGCAGCTTAGTCGTTAATGAAAAACTGTTTTTT. Translating it yields CASSLVVNEKLFF.

J is TRBJ1-2 and V is TRBV18, with 7 bases that match TRBD1. With 5 bases clipped from V and 6 bases from J, the junction kept 9 bases outside the gene matches. The germline V gene encodes CDR1 KGHSH and CDR2 LQKENI. The CDR3 consists of 14 residues. The CDR3 DNA sequence: TGTGCCAGCTCAGACAGGGCTTGGACGGATGGCTACACCTTC. Translation gives CASSDRAWTDGYTF.

V usage is TRBV5-6 and J usage is TRBJ2-2, with 9 bases lining up with TRBD1. The CDR3 has 16 residues. In germline, CDR1 is SGHDT, CDR2 YYEEEE. Trimming removed 4 bases from V and 3 bases from J; junction bases left unmatched: 7. In DNA form, the CDR3 reads TGTGCCAGCAGCCCCCTAGGGGACAGGGACACCGGGGAGCTGTTTTTT. Amino acid sequence: CASSPLGDRDTGELFF.

The V and J genes are TRBV10-3 and TRBJ1-4, with D perhaps matching TRBD1 (5 bases). CDR1 is ENHRY and CDR2 is SYGVKD in the germline V gene. This CDR3 contains 16 residues. The V end was cut by 6 bases, the J end by 3 bases, with 17 bases between. CDR3 sequence (DNA): TGTGCCATCAGCCGGGACCGACCGGCGGCTAATGAAAAACTGTTTTTT. Its translation is CAISRDRPAANEKLFF.

The chain carries TRBV30 and TRBJ1-3; no clear D gene. The CDR3 is 12 amino acids. Germline V gene data show CDR1 as GTSNPN and CDR2 as SVGIG (reference sequence). Between the trimmed V and J ends, which lost 7 bases and 0 bases, there was a span of 7 bases. CDR3 coding DNA: TGTGCCTCGACAACCTCTGGAAACACCATATATTTT. Amino acid sequence: CASTTSGNTIYF.

This chain joins TRBV25-1 and TRBJ2-1; D gene unclear. The V and J ends lost 4 bases and 12 bases respectively, with 10 bases between them. Germline V gives CDR1 MGHDK, CDR2 SYGVNS. The CDR3 covers 11 residues. CDR3: CASSGASAQFF. The CDR3 DNA reads as TGTGCCAGCAGTGGGGCGAGTGCGCAGTTCTTC.

Details on this clone: At one end the junction does not follow the germline gene, possibly because of a read error. This chain joins TRBV7-9 and TRBJ2-1; 10 nucleotides agree with TRBD2. This CDR3 has 17 amino acids. Germline V gene lookup returns CDR1 SEHNR and CDR2 FQNEAQ (reference sequence). The CDR3 region is CASSYGSGRVLYSEQFF. The CDR3 nucleotides read TGTGCCAGCAGCTATGGGAGCGGGAGGGTTCTTTACAGTGAGCAGTTCTTC. Using reference TRBV7-9 and TRBJ2-1 for the parts outside the CDR3, the full variable domain is DTGVSQNPRHKITKRGQNVTFRCDPISEHNRLYWYRQTLGQGPEFLTYFQNEAQLEKSRLLSDRFSAERPKGSFSTLEIQRTEQGDSAMYLCASSYGSGRVLYSEQFFGPGTRLTVL.

The V call is TRBV2, the J call TRBJ2-5; 7 bases fit TRBD1. The CDR3 loop spans 14 amino acids. V was clipped by 5 bases and J by 5 bases; unmatched bases: 8. CDR1 is SNHLY and CDR2 is FYNNEI in the germline V gene. The CDR3 sequence: CASSWDSSVETQYF. The CDR3 DNA is TGTGCCAGCAGTTGGGACAGCTCGGTGGAGACCCAGTACTTC.

CDR3: CASSLAGENIQYF. The CDR3 bases are TGTGCCAGCAGCTTAGCAGGCGAAAACATTCAGTACTTC. The V call is TRBV11-2, the J call TRBJ2-4; D not certain. This CDR3 region has 13 residues. Germline CDR1 reads SGHAT; CDR2 reads FQNNGV. Trimming stripped 1 base from V and 5 bases from J, with 6 bases between. Full variable domain (remainder filled in from reference TRBV11-2 and TRBJ2-4): EAGVAQSPRYKIIEKRQSVAFWCNPISGHATLYWYQQILGQGPKLLIQFQNNGVVDDSQLPKDRFSAERLKGVDSTLKIQPAKLEDSAVYLCASSLAGENIQYFGAGTRLSVL.

In regard to this clone: Other DNA sequences within the sample encode an identical CDR3. The chain recombines TRBV5-5 with TRBJ2-7; D uncertain. The germline V gene encodes CDR1 SGHKS and CDR2 YYEKEE (reference sequence). Trimming shortened V by 3 bases and J by 0 bases, and 4 bases separated the two germline ends. The CDR3 length is 12 residues. As DNA, the CDR3 is TGTGCCAGCAGCTCGAGCTCCTACGAGCAGTACTTC. Residues: CASSSSSYEQYF. Complete variable domain (other parts from reference TRBV5-5 and TRBJ2-7): DAGVTQSPTHLIKTRGQQVTLRCSPISGHKSVSWYQQVLGQGPQFIFQYYEKEERGRGNFPDRFSARQFPNYSSELNVNALLLGDSALYLCASSSSSYEQYFGPGTRLTVT.

The rearrangement joins TRBV4-2 to TRBJ1-2, with TRBD1 identical over 9 bases. In germline, CDR1 is LGHNA, CDR2 YNFKEQ. The CDR3 length is 16 residues. The junction had 11 bases not matched to a gene; V was cut back by 1 base and J by 8 bases. CDR3 in amino acids: CASSQASGTGMKGYTF. CDR3 nucleotides: TGTGCCAGCAGCCAAGCCTCCGGGACAGGGATGAAGGGCTACACCTTC.

V is TRBV5-1 and J is TRBJ1-4; 8 nucleotides agree with TRBD1. CDR1 and CDR2 (germline): SGHRS, YFSETQ. V was pared by 3 bases and J by 7 bases, with 26 bases of the junction left unmatched. The CDR3 runs to 21 residues. In nucleotides, the CDR3 is TGCGCCAGCAGCTCGACCCCCAGTACTTTCGGGCAGGGGGCCGGTAGTGAAAAACTGTTTTTT. This translates into CASSSTPSTFGQGAGSEKLFF.

This chain uses TRBV7-2 with TRBJ1-1; tentatively, D is TRBD1 (6 bases). The CDR3 contains 18 residues. V lost 0 bases to trimming and J lost 1 base, with 18 bases between them. Germline-derived CDR1 and CDR2 are SGHTA and FQGNSA. As DNA, the CDR3 is TGTGCCAGCAGCTTAGCGGGGCGGGGGGCTCAGCCGAACACTGAAGCTTTCTTT. It yields the protein CASSLAGRGAQPNTEAFF.

The chain recombines TRBV9 with TRBJ2-3; 7 positions agree with TRBD2. CDR3 length equals 16 residues. The germline gives CDR1 SGDLS, CDR2 YYNGEE. V lost 5 bases, J lost 0 bases, and 9 bases stayed unmatched. In DNA, the CDR3 is TGTGCCAGCAGTAACTTGGGACTACCGAGCACAGATACGCAGTATTTT. Amino acid sequence: CASSNLGLPSTDTQYF. The full variable domain, rest sourced from reference TRBV9 and TRBJ2-3, is DSGVTQTPKHLITATGQRVTLRCSPRSGDLSVYWYQQSLDQGLQFLIQYYNGEERAKGNILERFSAQQFPDLHSELNLSSLELGDSALYFCASSNLGLPSTDTQYFGPGTRLTVL.

The V call is TRBV5-1, the J call TRBJ2-1; D gene unclear. This CDR3 has 14 amino acids. Trimming took 4 bases from V and 6 from J, leaving 14 bases between them. Germline assignment: CDR1 SGHRS and CDR2 YFSETQ. The chain's CDR3 is CASSISVGSNEQFF. CDR3 coding DNA: TGCGCCAGCAGCATCTCGGTTGGGTCCAATGAGCAGTTCTTC.

Regarding this clone: The sample carries other DNA sequences with the same CDR3. V is TRBV5-1 and J is TRBJ1-5, with 7 bases aligning to TRBD1. CDR1 and CDR2 (germline): SGHRS, YFSETQ. The CDR3 contains 14 residues. V was clipped by 4 bases and J by 2 bases; unmatched bases: 3. CDR3 residues: CASSLGTGNQPQHF. The CDR3 DNA is TGCGCCAGCAGCCTCGGGACAGGCAATCAGCCCCAGCATTTT.

The rearrangement links TRBV19 to TRBJ2-7, with D perhaps matching TRBD2 (6 bases). Trimming left V 3 bases short and J 4 bases short, with 16 bases between. This CDR3 has 15 amino acids. Germline loops: CDR1 LNHDA, CDR2 SQIVND (reference sequence). CDR3 DNA sequence: TGTGCCAGTAGTATCCTGACTAGTCCCATATACGAGCAGTACTTC. It translates to CASSILTSPIYEQYF.